The rows below give T cell receptor beta chains drawn from one sample of a study of blood T cell repertoires in COVID-19. The method was immunoSEQ multiplex PCR; TCRdb's version includes in-frame clones alone and lacks a portion of them. Of some 90,000 clones listed, roughly 87% were seen once; the top ten hold more than 4.5%. Sample: peripheral blood. The receptors were sampled from a woman of 80 years or more with active COVID-19. The CDR3 runs from the conserved cysteine through the conserved F or W. D genes are given only for firm matches. For some rows the clone size is stated as once, few or many, or as a class when expanded; others skip it.

j_gene: TRBJ2-1; v_gene: TRBV14; d_gene: NA; abundance: NA; CDR3nt: TGTGCCAGCAGCCAGAGTTATGAGCAGTTCTTC; CDR3aa: CASSQSYEQFF
j_gene: TRBJ1-5; v_gene: TRBV2; d_gene: NA; abundance: NA; CDR3nt: TGTGCCAGCAGTGATGGGGGCGGCACCTATCAGCCCCAGCATTTT; CDR3aa: CASSDGGGTYQPQHF
j_gene: TRBJ2-2; v_gene: TRBV4-2; d_gene: NA; abundance: few; CDR3nt: TGTGCCAGCAGCCAAGACGTATCTTCGAACACCGGGGAGCTGTTTTTT; CDR3aa: CASSQDVSSNTGELFF
j_gene: TRBJ1-2; v_gene: TRBV7-2; d_gene: TRBD1; abundance: NA; CDR3nt: TGTGCCAGCAGCCCCCGGACAGGGGATTCCTATGGCTACACCTTC; CDR3aa: CASSPRTGDSYGYTF
j_gene: TRBJ1-4; v_gene: TRBV5-4; d_gene: NA; abundance: NA; CDR3nt: TGTGCCAGCAGCCCCCCCCCGGGGGTTAATGAAAAACTGTTTTTT; CDR3aa: CASSPPPGVNEKLFF
j_gene: TRBJ1-6; v_gene: TRBV6-6; d_gene: NA; abundance: NA; CDR3nt: TGTGCCAGCAGTTACTCTACAGGGAGCAATTCACCCCTCCACTTT; CDR3aa: CASSYSTGSNSPLHF
j_gene: TRBJ2-3; v_gene: TRBV18; d_gene: TRBD2; abundance: NA; CDR3nt: TGTGCCAGCTCAGATGGGACTAGCGGGATCACAGATACGCAGTATTTT; CDR3aa: CASSDGTSGITDTQYF
j_gene: TRBJ2-1; v_gene: TRBV5-4; d_gene: TRBD2; abundance: NA; CDR3nt: TGTGCCAGCAGCCCGGGAGGATCACTAGCGAGCTACAATGAGCAGTTCTTC; CDR3aa: CASSPGGSLASYNEQFF
j_gene: TRBJ2-5; v_gene: TRBV28; d_gene: TRBD1; abundance: NA; CDR3nt: TGTGCCAGCAGTCCCGTCTTAGGGACAGGGGGCGTAGAGACCCAGTACTTC; CDR3aa: CASSPVLGTGGVETQYF
j_gene: TRBJ1-4; v_gene: TRBV30; d_gene: TRBD1; abundance: NA; CDR3nt: TGTGCCTGGACGAGACAGGGGGGTGAAAAACTGTTTTTT; CDR3aa: CAWTRQGGEKLFF
j_gene: TRBJ2-7; v_gene: TRBV6-6; d_gene: TRBD2; abundance: NA; CDR3nt: TGTGCCAGCAGTTACCTGTGGACTAGCGGGGGAGGAGAGCAGTACTTC; CDR3aa: CASSYLWTSGGGEQYF
j_gene: TRBJ2-7; v_gene: TRBV20-1; d_gene: NA; abundance: NA; CDR3nt: TGCAGTGCTTTACAATACGAGCAGTACTTC; CDR3aa: CSALQYEQYF
j_gene: TRBJ1-2; v_gene: TRBV24-1; d_gene: TRBD1; abundance: NA; CDR3nt: TGTGCCACCAGTGATGGGACAGCCTATGGCTACACCTTC; CDR3aa: CATSDGTAYGYTF
j_gene: TRBJ2-1; v_gene: TRBV7-2; d_gene: TRBD2; abundance: NA; CDR3nt: TGTGCCAGCAGCTCGACTAGCGGCCTCTACAATGAGCAGTTCTTC; CDR3aa: CASSSTSGLYNEQFF
j_gene: TRBJ2-7; v_gene: TRBV27; d_gene: NA; abundance: NA; CDR3nt: TGTGCCAGCAGTTTATGGCCACCCTACGAGCAGTACTTC; CDR3aa: CASSLWPPYEQYF
j_gene: TRBJ1-4; v_gene: TRBV28; d_gene: NA; abundance: NA; CDR3nt: TGTGCCAGCAGTTCCTCCGGGACACCGAATGAAAAACTGTTTTTT; CDR3aa: CASSSSGTPNEKLFF
j_gene: TRBJ2-1; v_gene: TRBV7-9; d_gene: TRBD2; abundance: NA; CDR3nt: TGTGCCAGCAGCGAACTAGCGGGAGTCGAGCCTGAGCAGTTCTTC; CDR3aa: CASSELAGVEPEQFF
j_gene: TRBJ2-5; v_gene: TRBV28; d_gene: TRBD1; abundance: NA; CDR3nt: TGTGCCAGCAGCGCCCGAGCCGGGACAGTCCAAGAGACCCAGTACTTC; CDR3aa: CASSARAGTVQETQYF
j_gene: TRBJ2-1; v_gene: TRBV7-3; d_gene: TRBD1; abundance: NA; CDR3nt: TGTGCCAGCAGCACTCGACAGGGGAGTGAGCAGTTCTTC; CDR3aa: CASSTRQGSEQFF